The rows below give T cell receptor beta chains drawn from one sample of a study of Ad26.COV2.S vaccination and SARS-CoV-2 variants. TCRdb's copy holds only in-frame clones and misses some; the assay was immunoSEQ multiplex PCR. The profile shows 350,000 to 450,000 clones, roughly 80% of them singletons. This specimen was peripheral blood, taken in a trial of Ad26.COV2.S vaccine versus placebo. The source is a person between 18 and 60 years old who received the Ad26.COV2.S COVID-19 vaccine or a placebo. Each CDR3 is given with its conserved first and last residue. D genes are given only for firm matches. The listing skips clone size in some rows; elsewhere it reads once, few, many or a size class.

TRBV3-1/TRBV3-2	.	TRBJ2-5	.	CASSLSGGGETQYF	TGTGCCAGCAGCCTGTCGGGGGGCGGCGAGACCCAGTACTTC
TRBV9	.	TRBJ1-2	.	CASSVGWAEGTYGYTF	TGTGCCAGCAGCGTGGGGTGGGCCGAGGGGACCTATGGCTACACCTTC
TRBV3-1/TRBV3-2	.	TRBJ2-3	.	CASSQDRTDTQYF	TGTGCCAGCAGCCAAGATAGGACAGATACGCAGTATTTT
TRBV3-1/TRBV3-2	TRBD1	TRBJ1-2	.	CASSHEGQVWSGYTF	TGTGCCAGCAGCCATGAGGGACAGGTCTGGAGTGGCTACACCTTC
TRBV20-1	.	TRBJ2-1	.	CSANGGSEQFF	TGCAGTGCTAACGGTGGGAGTGAGCAGTTCTTC
TRBV6-6	.	TRBJ2-7	.	CASNDLGAQQYF	TGTGCCAGCAATGACCTTGGTGCGCAGCAGTACTTC
TRBV5-1	.	TRBJ2-1	.	CASSPYGDLYNEQFF	TGCGCCAGCAGCCCCTATGGGGACCTTTACAATGAGCAGTTCTTC
TRBV4-1	.	TRBJ2-7	.	CASSQDDRFYEQYF	TGCGCCAGCAGCCAAGATGACAGGTTCTACGAGCAGTACTTC
TRBV11-2	.	TRBJ1-3	.	CASSLLQGTPGNTIYF	TGTGCCAGCAGCTTGCTACAGGGTACACCTGGAAACACCATATATTTT
TRBV6-6	.	TRBJ1-2	once	CASSAIDPGLYGYTF	TGTGCCAGCAGTGCGATAGACCCGGGACTCTATGGCTACACCTTC
TRBV19	.	TRBJ2-1	.	CASSIEGSNEQFF	TGTGCCAGTAGTATAGAGGGCAGCAATGAGCAGTTCTTC
TRBV5-6	.	TRBJ1-5	.	CASSFGDLNQPQHF	TGTGCCAGCAGCTTCGGGGACCTGAATCAGCCCCAGCATTTT
TRBV27	.	TRBJ2-3	once	CASSYGISMSDTQYF	TGTGCCAGCAGTTACGGGATCTCCATGTCAGATACGCAGTATTTT
TRBV5-4	.	TRBJ2-3	.	CASSSYSSTDTQYF	TGTGCCAGCAGCTCGTATTCGAGCACAGATACGCAGTATTTT
TRBV7-2	.	TRBJ2-1	.	CASSHSGSYNEQFF	TGTGCCAGCAGCCACTCTGGCTCCTACAATGAGCAGTTCTTC
TRBV5-5	TRBD1	TRBJ1-2	.	CASSKWTGSGDGYTF	TGTGCCAGCAGCAAATGGACAGGGAGCGGGGACGGCTACACCTTC
TRBV2	TRBD1	TRBJ1-5	few	CASRTGRGNQPQHF	TGTGCCAGCAGGACAGGGAGGGGCAATCAGCCCCAGCATTTT
TRBV2	TRBD1	TRBJ1-6	.	CATAGTGDSPLHF	TGTGCCACTGCGGGGACAGGAGATTCACCCCTCCACTTT
TRBV5-4	TRBD2	TRBJ2-3	.	CASSWGRAGVADTQYF	TGTGCCAGCAGCTGGGGGAGGGCCGGTGTTGCAGATACGCAGTATTTT
TRBV4-3	.	TRBJ1-2	.	CASRAVAGTLNYGYTF	TGCGCCAGCAGAGCAGTAGCCGGGACCCTGAACTATGGCTACACCTTC
TRBV5-1	.	TRBJ2-7	.	CASNSGTSDYEQYF	TGCGCCAGCAACTCCGGGACCAGCGACTACGAGCAGTACTTC
TRBV19	.	TRBJ1-5	few	CASSSRVGQPQHF	TGTGCCAGTAGTTCTAGGGTCGGGCAGCCCCAGCATTTT
TRBV4-1	.	TRBJ2-1	.	CASSQVSVGWGEQFF	TGCGCCAGCAGCCAAGTCTCTGTCGGGTGGGGTGAGCAGTTCTTC
TRBV7-2	.	TRBJ2-1	.	CASSSARAALPPYNEQFF	TGTGCCAGCAGCTCAGCCCGGGCAGCCCTCCCCCCCTACAATGAGCAGTTCTTC
TRBV10-1	.	TRBJ1-5	.	CASSKGLDQPQHF	TGCGCCAGCAGTAAAGGACTGGATCAGCCCCAGCATTTT
TRBV5-1	.	TRBJ2-1	.	CASSSQGVNEQFF	TGCGCCAGCAGCTCCCAGGGAGTCAATGAGCAGTTCTTC
TRBV4-1	.	TRBJ1-1	.	CASSQVGQLNTEAFF	TGCGCCAGCAGCCAAGTGGGCCAATTAAACACTGAAGCTTTCTTT
TRBV20-1	.	TRBJ1-2	.	CSAEGEYGYTF	TGCAGTGCCGAGGGGGAATATGGCTACACCTTC
TRBV2	TRBD1	TRBJ1-4	once	CASHRGQANEKLFF	TGTGCCTCCCACCGGGGACAGGCTAATGAAAAACTGTTTTTT
TRBV19	TRBD2	TRBJ2-1	.	CASRGLAGGSYNEQFF	TGTGCCAGTAGGGGACTAGCGGGGGGCTCCTACAATGAGCAGTTCTTC
TRBV21-1	.	TRBJ2-3	.	CASSNRQGPRTDTQYF	TGTGCCAGCAGCAATCGACAGGGACCACGCACAGATACGCAGTATTTT
TRBV6-5	TRBD1	TRBJ2-5	.	CASRGTGVETQYF	TGTGCCAGCAGGGGGACAGGGGTAGAGACCCAGTACTTC
TRBV7-9	.	TRBJ1-3	.	CASSPTLAGNTIYF	TGTGCCAGCAGCCCCACTCTCGCGGGAAACACCATATATTTT
TRBV18	TRBD1	TRBJ1-6	once	CASSPPQGNPPLHF	TGTGCCAGCTCACCACCACAGGGGAACCCACCCCTCCACTTT
TRBV27	.	TRBJ1-2	.	CASSSYLTALEGYTF	TGTGCCAGCAGTTCCTATTTGACGGCCTTGGAGGGCTACACCTTC
TRBV5-1	.	TRBJ1-2	.	CASSARDKFYGYTF	TGCGCCAGCAGCGCTCGGGACAAATTCTATGGCTACACCTTC
TRBV3-1/TRBV3-2	TRBD2	TRBJ2-7	.	CASSPMGLAGGRPYEQYF	TGTGCCAGCAGCCCCATGGGACTAGCGGGAGGTCGTCCCTACGAGCAGTACTTC
TRBV19	.	TRBJ2-2	.	CASSIIPSAGRLGELFF	TGTGCCAGTAGTATAATCCCTTCCGCGGGGAGATTGGGGGAGCTGTTTTTT
TRBV6-5	.	TRBJ1-3	once	CASSYEGGGGNTIYF	TGTGCCAGCAGTTACGAGGGGGGAGGTGGAAACACCATATATTTT
TRBV12-3/TRBV12-4	.	TRBJ1-2	.	CATRTETNYGYTF	TGTGCCACGAGGACGGAAACTAACTATGGCTACACCTTC
TRBV30	.	TRBJ1-2	few	CAWSDPTGYYGYTF	TGTGCCTGGAGTGATCCGACAGGTTACTATGGCTACACCTTC
TRBV19	.	TRBJ2-3	.	CASSKLDGAADTQYF	TGTGCCAGTAGTAAACTGGACGGAGCAGCCGATACGCAGTATTTT
TRBV4-3	.	TRBJ1-1	.	CASSQGSTLSGGEAFF	TGCGCCAGCAGCCAAGGCTCCACCCTTTCAGGAGGGGAAGCTTTCTTT
TRBV9	.	TRBJ1-2	.	CASSSELGLVYGYTF	TGTGCCAGCAGCTCAGAGTTGGGTTTAGTCTATGGCTACACCTTC
TRBV13	.	TRBJ1-1	.	CASSQREAEAFF	TGTGCCAGCAGCCAGAGGGAGGCTGAAGCTTTCTTT
TRBV4-3	.	TRBJ1-6	.	CASSQDPNWGAYNSPLHF	TGCGCCAGCAGCCAAGATCCCAATTGGGGAGCCTATAATTCACCCCTCCACTTT
TRBV20-1	.	TRBJ2-1	.	CSATSLNEQFF	TGCAGTGCTACGAGCCTCAATGAGCAGTTCTTC
TRBV30	TRBD1	TRBJ2-1	.	CAWRLQGVGEQFF	TGTGCCTGGAGGCTACAGGGGGTCGGTGAGCAGTTCTTC
TRBV7-3	.	TRBJ2-7	.	CASSAGRPPYEQYF	TGTGCCAGCAGCGCGGGACGGCCTCCCTACGAGCAGTACTTC
TRBV6-6	.	TRBJ2-6	.	CASSRSDNSGANVLTF	TGTGCCAGCAGTCGAAGTGACAACTCTGGGGCCAACGTCCTGACTTTC
TRBV12-3/TRBV12-4	TRBD1	TRBJ1-1	.	CASSLVGTVEAFF	TGTGCCAGCAGTTTAGTAGGGACAGTTGAAGCTTTCTTT
TRBV13	TRBD1	TRBJ1-1	.	CASSADRVPEAFF	TGTGCCAGCAGCGCCGACAGGGTCCCTGAAGCTTTCTTT
TRBV9	.	TRBJ1-3	.	CASSVAGGAGNTIYF	TGTGCCAGCAGCGTAGCTGGGGGAGCGGGAAACACCATATATTTT
TRBV7-2	TRBD2	TRBJ2-7	.	CASSLSSGGPYEQYF	TGTGCCAGCAGCTTATCCAGCGGGGGGCCTTACGAGCAGTACTTC
TRBV7-3	TRBD1	TRBJ1-2	once	CASSPSGTGGFGYTF	TGTGCCAGCAGCCCCTCCGGGACAGGGGGCTTTGGCTACACCTTC
TRBV12-3/TRBV12-4	.	TRBJ1-2	.	CASSRLLGYTF	TGTGCCAGCAGTCGGCTCCTTGGCTACACCTTC
TRBV30	TRBD2	TRBJ2-5	.	CAWTPGTSGQETQYF	TGTGCCTGGACTCCCGGGACTAGCGGTCAAGAGACCCAGTACTTC
TRBV19	.	TRBJ1-1	once	CASSQAGTEAFF	TGTGCCAGTAGCCAGGCGGGCACTGAAGCTTTCTTT
TRBV3-1/TRBV3-2	.	TRBJ2-7	.	CASSQSREQYF	TGTGCCAGCAGCCAAAGTAGGGAGCAGTACTTC